This T cell receptor (beta chain) was found in a study of early T cells in non-severe SARS-CoV-2 infection (dated by TCRdb to the early 2020s). Broadly, across the study: Because TCR sequencing relied on bulk RNA taken from unsorted whole blood, pairing of alpha and beta chains was not possible.

V and J are truncated by 5 bases and 0 bases respectively, leaving an intervening sequence of 16 bases. In the germline V gene (reference sequence), CDR1 corresponds to DFQATT and CDR2 to SNEGSKA. There are 15 amino acids in the CDR3, from cysteine to phenylalanine inclusive. The kept DNA is CDR3 alone, 45 bases in frame from the first base. This was a case-control study nested in a cohort of healthcare workers in London, UK, who had nasopharyngeal swab PCR tests and blood samples taken every week. Healthcare workers were recruited between 23 and 31 March 2020, during the week of the UK lockdown, and were followed weekly for up to roughly 16 weeks. Summary of the overall study and its limitations: VDJdb matching was skewed toward anti-spike CD8 responses and likely underestimated virus-specific expansions by missing private and CD4 specificities.

The library was obtained by 5' RACE. TCRdb records NextSeq 500 as the sequencer. The TCR library protocol attached unique molecular identifiers to individual cDNA molecules to correct for sequencing error and PCR bias. TCR alpha and beta chains were both sequenced, and the abundances of alpha and beta sequences in each sample were closely correlated with each other. The authors' pipeline ran thus. Decombinator V4 was used to annotate TCR sequences for V gene, J gene and CDR3. TCRs were defined as expanded if a significant change between any two time points was detected under a Poisson model with p below 0.0001. TCR abundances were normalised to the total number of TCRs sequenced per sample and were expressed as counts per million. MAIT TCRs were defined by TRAV1-2 paired with TRAJ12, TRAJ20 or TRAJ33, and iNKT TCRs by TRAV10 paired with TRAJ18. VDJdb, accessed 1 November 2021, was searched for CMV, EBV and SARS-CoV-2 annotated TCRs, excluding TCRs annotated for multiple antigens. The public reads were reprocessed in TCRdb via fastp at Q25 and MiXCR, keeping in-frame beta chains. Each entry is one CDR3 protein sequence, shown with its most common DNA and genes. It is TCRdb's table, rather than the study itself, that gives the V and J calls and clone size. Within this sample are roughly 63,000 distinct CDR3 sequences, with 10% to 15% of them counted one time only. Of the sample, around 4.6% is held by the ten largest clones.

Many counts were recorded for this clonotype. No antigen is known for it. No base quality values were provided; no much bigger clone lies one nucleotide off. The chain employs TRBV20-1 and TRBJ1-1; no D segment can be confidently identified. This receptor was obtained from an adult who was a healthcare worker with PCR-confirmed SARS-CoV-2 infection or an uninfected control (not recorded which). The sample consisted of whole blood. CDR3 reads: CSAPFLRLLNTEAFF. The DNA reads as follows: TGCAGTGCTCCGTTCCTCCGACTCCTGAACACTGAAGCTTTCTTT.